Presented here are 23 T cell receptor beta chains from one specimen sequenced in a study of CD8 T cells in Susac syndrome. Random-hexamer reverse transcription was applied to 0.5 to 1 ug RNA. TCRdb fed the immunoSEQ multiplex PCR reads into MiXCR, producing one record per CDR3 protein. The data show approximately 120,000 distinct CDR3 sequences, about 95% seen once. The sample comprised CD4+ T cells from PBMCs. Source of these receptors: a human donor in good health.

The chain is built from TRBV6-5 and TRBJ2-4; D might be TRBD2 (6 bases). The germline V gene encodes CDR1 MNHEY and CDR2 SVGAGI. This CDR3 has 15 amino acids. Trimming pared 4 bases from V and 0 bases from J, leaving 10 bases between. CDR3 in amino acids: CASSSSGGAKNIQYF. CDR3 in DNA: TGTGCCAGCAGTTCCTCCGGGGGAGCCAAAAACATTCAGTACTTC.

The sample holds one count of this clonotype. The chain links TRBV10-3 to TRBJ1-2; perhaps TRBD1 as D (6 bases). This CDR3 spans 12 amino acids. Looked up from germline, CDR1 is ENHRY and CDR2 is SYGVKD. Between the trimmed V and J ends, which lost 0 bases and 7 bases, there was a span of 6 bases. The CDR3 loop reads CAISESTGGYTF. CDR3 nucleotides: TGTGCCATCAGTGAGTCGACAGGTGGCTACACCTTC.

The gene calls are TRBV5-6 and TRBJ1-4, with D unresolved. The CDR3 has 14 amino acids. The V and J ends lost 4 bases and 6 bases respectively, with 13 bases between them. Germline lookup yields CDR1 SGHDT and CDR2 YYEEEE. The CDR3 DNA is TGTGCCAGCAGCGATCAGACTCGGGATGAAAAACTGTTTTTT. Translating it yields CASSDQTRDEKLFF.

This clonotype was seen a single time. The chain is built from TRBV23-1 and TRBJ1-1; D unclear. TRBV23-1 is sorted into the ORF group, with uncertain function. The CDR3 length is 14 residues. Trimming took 0 bases from V and 6 from J, leaving 11 bases between them. The CDR3 DNA follows: TGCGCCAGCAGTCAATCCTCAGATGCGGCTGAAGCTTTCTTT. It is translated as CASSQSSDAAEAFF.

This chain links TRBV27 with TRBJ2-3, with 15 bases matching TRBD2. J was trimmed by 0 bases and V by 6 bases; bases with no gene match: 7. Per the germline V gene, CDR1 is MNHEY and CDR2 is SMNVEV (reference sequence). The CDR3 loop spans 18 amino acids. This CDR3 is CASSPGTSGGRSTDTQYF. In DNA, the CDR3 is TGTGCCAGCAGCCCCGGGACTAGCGGGGGGCGGAGCACAGATACGCAGTATTTT.

The chain has TRBV5-1 and TRBJ2-2; 8 bases agree with TRBD1. Germline CDR1 is SGHRS and CDR2 is YFSETQ. Trimming cost V 4 bases and J 2 bases; bases outside gene matches: 7. The CDR3 is 16 residues long. CDR3 in amino acids: CASSPADRGNTGELFF. In DNA form, the CDR3 reads TGCGCCAGCAGCCCCGCTGACAGGGGAAACACCGGGGAGCTGTTTTTT.

The V and J genes are TRBV29-1 and TRBJ2-7; 9 positions match TRBD1. With 3 bases clipped from V and 2 bases from J, the junction kept 8 bases outside the gene matches. Looked up from germline, CDR1 is SQVTM and CDR2 is ANQGSEA. The CDR3 has 15 residues. The CDR3 protein is CSVDSGTGRAYEQYF. Written as DNA, the CDR3 is TGCAGCGTTGATTCCGGGACAGGGAGGGCCTACGAGCAGTACTTC.

The gene calls are TRBV27 and TRBJ2-5, with D uncertain. The CDR3 consists of 13 residues. V lost 6 bases to trimming and J lost 2 bases, with 10 bases between them. CDR1 and CDR2 from the germline V gene are MNHEY and SMNVEV (reference sequence). The CDR3 loop reads CASRRTAQETQYF. In nucleotides, the CDR3 is TGTGCCAGCAGGAGGACGGCTCAAGAGACCCAGTACTTC.

The rearrangement joins TRBV30 to TRBJ2-2; D may be TRBD2 (6 bases). This CDR3 spans 14 amino acids. Germline-derived CDR1 and CDR2 are GTSNPN and SVGIG (reference sequence). V lost 0 bases and J 7 bases, leaving 12 bases between the germline ends. For the CDR3, the DNA is TGTGCCTGGAGTGTAGGGACTCCAAACGGGGAGCTGTTTTTT. Its translation is CAWSVGTPNGELFF.

The chain has TRBV3-1 and TRBJ1-2, with D hard to call. Trimming left V 0 bases short and J 8 bases short, with 19 bases between. CDR1 is LGHDT and CDR2 is YNNKEL in the germline V gene (reference sequence). The CDR3 length is 16 residues. CDR3 nucleotides: TGTGCCAGCAGCCAAGACCCCCATGACGGGAAGCGGGGCTACACCTTC. Protein sequence: CASSQDPHDGKRGYTF. Drawing the rest from reference TRBV3-1 and TRBJ1-2, the complete variable domain is DTAVSQTPKYLVTQMGNDKSIKCEQNLGHDTMYWYKQDSKKFLKIMFSYNNKELIINETVPNRFSPKSPDKAHLNLHINSLELGDSAVYFCASSQDPHDGKRGYTFGSGTRLTVV.

This chain uses TRBV4-1 with TRBJ2-1, with 10 bases lining up with TRBD2. Germline CDR1 and CDR2: MGHRA and YSYEKL. After removal of 3 bases from V and 6 bases from J, the junction contained 5 bases not matched to a gene. CDR3 length: 15 residues. The CDR3 sequence is CASSHLAGVSNEQFF. CDR3 coding DNA: TGCGCCAGCAGCCATCTAGCGGGAGTGAGCAATGAGCAGTTCTTC.

This rearrangement joins TRBV4-1 to TRBJ1-3; 7 nucleotides agree with TRBD1. The CDR3 runs to 16 residues. J was trimmed by 0 bases and V by 5 bases; bases with no gene match: 7. Germline loops: CDR1 MGHRA, CDR2 YSYEKL. The chain's CDR3 is CASSIQTGLSGNTIYF. The CDR3 bases are TGCGCCAGCAGCATTCAGACAGGGCTCTCTGGAAACACCATATATTTT.

The chain employs TRBV3-1 and TRBJ2-7; perhaps TRBD1 as D (7 bases). This CDR3 contains 16 residues. Germline CDR1 LGHDT, CDR2 YNNKEL (reference sequence). V was cut by 0 bases and J by 2 bases, with 14 bases left in between. The CDR3 region is CASSQDGQGGPYEQYF. CDR3 in DNA: TGTGCCAGCAGCCAAGATGGGCAGGGGGGTCCCTACGAGCAGTACTTC.

The chain links TRBV9 to TRBJ2-6; D tentatively reads TRBD1 or TRBD2 (6 bases each). Germline V lookup: CDR1 SGDLS, CDR2 YYNGEE. Trimming cost V 3 bases and J 2 bases, with 15 bases left between them. The CDR3 is 17 residues long. As DNA, the CDR3 is TGTGCCAGCAGCGCGCAGGAGGGGGGCGCTGGGGCCAACGTCCTGACTTTC. Its protein is CASSAQEGGAGANVLTF.

The chain recombines TRBV28 with TRBJ1-1; D call uncertain. V lost 3 bases and J 10 bases, leaving 15 bases between the germline ends. From germline, CDR1 is MDHEN and CDR2 SYDVKM. This CDR3 is 13 amino acids long. Here the CDR3 DNA reads TGTGCCAGCAGTTTCCCTCAGACAATGAGAGCTTTCTTT. This encodes CASSFPQTMRAFF. The full variable domain, its missing parts supplied by reference TRBV28 and TRBJ1-1, is DVKVTQSSRYLVKRTGEKVFLECVQDMDHENMFWYRQDPGLGLRLIYFSYDVKMKEKGDIPEGYSVSREKKERFSLILESASTNQTSMYLCASSFPQTMRAFFGQGTRLTVV.

This sequence joins TRBV7-2 and TRBJ2-7; 7 nucleotides align to TRBD2. The V and J ends lost 6 bases and 6 bases, in that order; junction bases with no gene match: 17. CDR3 length: 16 residues. CDR1 SGHTA and CDR2 FQGNSA come from the germline V gene. The CDR3 sequence is CASSPGSGDPPFEQYF. CDR3 DNA sequence: TGTGCCAGCAGTCCGGGGAGCGGGGACCCGCCTTTCGAGCAGTACTTC.

This chain links TRBV4-1 with TRBJ2-7; D is unresolved. This CDR3 has 15 residues. Per germline, CDR1 MGHRA and CDR2 YSYEKL. V was clipped by 4 bases and J by 6 bases, with 19 bases between them. CDR3: CASSREAAPTGEQYF. CDR3 bases: TGCGCCAGCAGCCGAGAGGCGGCCCCCACTGGCGAGCAGTACTTC.

J is TRBJ2-5 and V is TRBV7-3; D perhaps matches TRBD2 (7 bases). Germline values: CDR1 SGHTA, CDR2 FQGTGA. This CDR3 has 15 residues. V lost 1 base to trimming and J lost 5 bases, with 14 bases between them. The CDR3 loop reads CASSLNRGAVETQYF. In DNA, the CDR3 is TGTGCCAGCAGCTTAAACCGGGGGGCGGTGGAGACCCAGTACTTC.

The gene calls are TRBV24-1 and TRBJ2-1; TRBD2 agrees at 7 bases. The CDR3 sequence is 14 residues long. Germline V lookup: CDR1 KGHDR, CDR2 SFDVKD. J gave up 6 bases and V 6 bases, and 7 bases lay outside the gene matches. CDR3 loop: CATSSGEIRNEQFF. For the CDR3, the DNA is TGTGCCACCAGTAGCGGGGAAATCCGCAATGAGCAGTTCTTC.

This clonotype has a single count. The chain has TRBV29-1 and TRBJ2-3; a weak D match, TRBD2 (5 bases). The CDR3 contains 11 residues. The V and J ends lost 6 bases and 3 bases respectively, with 7 bases between them. Germline V lookup: CDR1 SQVTM, CDR2 ANQGSEA. The CDR3 reads CSVRVTDTQYF. Here the CDR3 DNA reads TGCAGCGTGAGGGTGACAGATACGCAGTATTTT.

This chain links TRBV4-1 with TRBJ2-1; D unresolved. Germline V gives CDR1 MGHRA, CDR2 YSYEKL. V lost 4 bases and J lost 2, with 12 bases in between. This CDR3 has 15 amino acids. The CDR3 loop reads CASSLRPGPYNEQFF. For the CDR3, the DNA is TGCGCCAGCAGCCTTCGGCCCGGGCCCTACAATGAGCAGTTCTTC.

CDR3 nucleotide sequence: TGTGCCTGGAGTGGGGCTTTGGGCACAGATACGCAGTATTTT. Encoded protein: CAWSGALGTDTQYF. The J gene is TRBJ2-3, the V gene TRBV30; D gene uncertain. Germline V gives CDR1 GTSNPN, CDR2 SVGIG (reference sequence). Deletions cut 1 base from V and 1 base from J, with 9 bases between. This CDR3 has 14 amino acids.

The chain links TRBV2 to TRBJ1-1, with D maybe TRBD1 (6 bases). In germline, CDR1 is SNHLY, CDR2 FYNNEI. This CDR3 contains 16 residues. Trimming took 6 bases from V and 1 from J, leaving 18 bases between them. The CDR3 bases are TGTGCCAGCAGCAGTGAGTTGGGGGCAAGGAACACTGAAGCTTTCTTT. The encoded protein is CASSSELGARNTEAFF.